This TCR beta chain was found in a study of T-cell reconstitution after alpha-beta-depleted transplantation in children. Study observations and caveats: T-cell counts and diversity were attributed mostly to newly produced T cells one year after transplant. Expanded clones from the graft, numbering several hundred, reportedly supplied alpha-beta T cells about two months after transplant.

Concerning this clonotype: Its antigen is unknown.

For TCRbeta, the library was prepared with unique molecular identifiers. TCRdb called the PCR reads again in MiXCR, with one record for every CDR3 protein. This table has 700,000 to 850,000 distinct CDR3 sequences, approximately 15% appearing once. This clonotype originated in a male patient younger than 18 who had a stem cell transplant for acute lymphoblastic leukemia, so the T cells may come from the graft donor. The sequencing used PBMCs, mostly from graft donor cells, collected 360 days after TCRalphabeta/CD19-depleted stem cell transplant.

This CDR3 reads CASSLQGQRPTYEQYF. For the CDR3, the DNA is TGCGCCAGCAGCTTACAAGGCCAGCGGCCGACCTACGAGCAGTACTTC. The V and J genes are TRBV4-1 and TRBJ2-7, with D possibly being TRBD2 (5 bases). The CDR3 has 16 amino acids. Germline V gives CDR1 MGHRA, CDR2 YSYEKL. V lost 5 bases and J lost 2, with 19 bases in between.